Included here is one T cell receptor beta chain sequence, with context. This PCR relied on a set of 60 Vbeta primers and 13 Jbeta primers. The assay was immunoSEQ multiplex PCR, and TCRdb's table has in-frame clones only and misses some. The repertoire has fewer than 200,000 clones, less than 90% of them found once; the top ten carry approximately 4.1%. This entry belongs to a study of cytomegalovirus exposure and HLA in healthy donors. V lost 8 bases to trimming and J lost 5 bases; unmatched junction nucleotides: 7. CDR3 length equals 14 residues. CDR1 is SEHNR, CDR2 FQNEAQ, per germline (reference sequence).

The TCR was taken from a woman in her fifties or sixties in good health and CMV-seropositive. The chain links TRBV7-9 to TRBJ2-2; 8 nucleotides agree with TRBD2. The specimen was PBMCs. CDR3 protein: CASWVSGRTGELFF. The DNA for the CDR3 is TGTGCCAGCTGGGTGAGCGGGAGAACCGGGGAGCTGTTTTTT. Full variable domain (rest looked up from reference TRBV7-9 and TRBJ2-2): DTGVSQNPRHKITKRGQNVTFRCDPISEHNRLYWYRQTLGQGPEFLTYFQNEAQLEKSRLLSDRFSAERPKGSFSTLEIQRTEQGDSAMYLCASWVSGRTGELFFGEGSRLTVL.